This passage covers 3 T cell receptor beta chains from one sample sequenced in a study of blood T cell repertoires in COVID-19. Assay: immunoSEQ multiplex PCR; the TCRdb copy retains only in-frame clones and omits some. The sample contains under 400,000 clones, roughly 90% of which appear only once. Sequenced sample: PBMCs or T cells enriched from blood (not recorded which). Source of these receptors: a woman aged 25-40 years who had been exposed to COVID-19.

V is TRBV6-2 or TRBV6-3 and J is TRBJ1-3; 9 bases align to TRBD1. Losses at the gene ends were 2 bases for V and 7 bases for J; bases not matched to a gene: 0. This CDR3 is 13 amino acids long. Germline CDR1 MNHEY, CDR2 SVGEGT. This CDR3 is CASSYGTGNTIYF. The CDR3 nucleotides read TGTGCCAGCAGTTACGGGACAGGGAACACCATATATTTT.

The CDR3 DNA follows: TGTGCCAGTAGGGCGGGCACAAGCCATGGGAAAGAGACCCAGTACTTC. Its translation: CASRAGTSHGKETQYF. This chain links TRBV19 with TRBJ2-5; D may be TRBD2 (5 bases). Germline V lookup: CDR1 LNHDA, CDR2 SQIVND (reference sequence). The germline V and J ends were trimmed by 6 bases and 3 bases, with 20 bases remaining between them. This CDR3 is built from 16 residues.

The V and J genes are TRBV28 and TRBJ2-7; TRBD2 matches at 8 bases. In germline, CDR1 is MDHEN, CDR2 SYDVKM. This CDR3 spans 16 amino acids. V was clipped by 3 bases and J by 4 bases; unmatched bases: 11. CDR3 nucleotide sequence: TGTGCCAGCAGTTTCACTACCCGGGAGGGCGTGTACGAGCAGTACTTC. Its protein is CASSFTTREGVYEQYF. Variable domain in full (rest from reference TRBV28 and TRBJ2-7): DVKVTQSSRYLVKRTGEKVFLECVQDMDHENMFWYRQDPGLGLRLIYFSYDVKMKEKGDIPEGYSVSREKKERFSLILESASTNQTSMYLCASSFTTREGVYEQYFGPGTRLTVT.